This record concerns one T cell receptor (beta chain) sequence. Its antigen is not yet known. No much larger clonotype is one base removed from it; base qualities were not supplied. Libraries were constructed by the immunoSEQ multiplex PCR assay. TCRdb carries this immuneACCESS record with in-frame sequences only. Its versions omit some clonotypes, under half of them owing to an unresolved V gene in the studies checked, with the rest unexplained. The sample has approximately 12,000 clones on record, roughly 78% of them singletons. The ten most abundant clones make up approximately 2.4% of the sample. The record originates from a study of chemoradiotherapy in HPV16-positive cancers (dated by TCRdb to 2021 to 2024). With regard to the full study: Functional T-cell assays on cells from a couple of HPV16-positive patients defined candidate HPV-specific T-cell clones and common TCR motifs. The candidate HPV-specific TCRs and motifs were then tracked in TCR repertoires from over 85 patients with HPV-related cancers. The study asked whether T-cell immunity to the HPV oncoproteins E6 and E7 changes during chemoradiotherapy and whether this immunity affects survival. Findings and caveats that apply to the study as a whole: Only two HPV16-positive patients were used to derive the functional definition of HPV-specific T cells, and the survival association was reported for HPV16-positive patients. Expansion of candidate HPV-specific clones and E7-related TCR motifs was observed in the tumor microenvironment during treatment, whereas no such expansion was observed for non-HPV-specific T cells. In HPV16-positive patients, expansion of HPV-responsive T cells during chemoradiotherapy was associated with improved recurrence-free survival.

V lost 6 bases and J lost 1 base; the stretch between them is 17 bases long. CDR1 and CDR2 (SGHTA, FQGNSA) derive from the germline V gene. CDR3 length: 16 amino acids, cysteine to phenylalanine. The kept DNA is CDR3 alone, 48 bases in frame from the first base. Repertoires were sampled repeatedly over the course of chemoradiotherapy, so clonal expansion could be followed in the tumor microenvironment. Specimen collection occurred from a patient who underwent chemoradiotherapy. The receptor comes from a human donor with HPV-associated anogenital cancer. The chain links TRBV7-2 with TRBJ2-3; no D gene is confidently identified. The CDR3 is CASSAAGPPGTDTQYF. The bases are TGTGCCAGCAGTGCTGCCGGGCCACCGGGCACAGATACGCAGTATTTT. Joined to the reference TRBV7-2 and TRBJ2-3 proteins, this CDR3 gives the full variable domain: GAGVSQSPSNKVTEKGKDVELRCDPISGHTALYWYRQSLGQGLEFLIYFQGNSAPDKSGLPSDRFSAERTGGSVSTLTIQRTQQEDSAVYLCASSAAGPPGTDTQYFGPGTRLTVL.